The 18 T cell receptor beta chains below all came from one sample that was sequenced in a study of identical twins. MiXCR, applied by TCRdb to the 5' RACE reads, yields one record per CDR3 protein. Among around 370,000 distinct CDR3 sequences listed, approximately 8.8% were seen once. What was sequenced was naive T cells sorted from blood. Every receptor here comes from a woman in her forties or fifties in good health.

This clonotype was picked up many times. The chain couples TRBV5-1 to TRBJ2-5; 7 nucleotides agree with TRBD1. This CDR3 has 15 residues. CDR1 is SGHRS and CDR2 is YFSETQ in the germline V gene. V lost 4 bases to trimming and J lost 5 bases; unmatched junction nucleotides: 11. CDR3 DNA sequence: TGCGCCAGCAGCCTAGTGACAGGGCAGCAGGAGACCCAGTACTTC. Protein product: CASSLVTGQQETQYF.

The rearrangement uses TRBV4-1 and TRBJ2-1; a weak D match, TRBD1 (6 bases). V gave up 3 bases and J gave up 7 bases, with 13 bases separating them. The CDR3 has 14 residues. Germline V gene data show CDR1 as MGHRA and CDR2 as YSYEKL. The CDR3 sequence is CASSHLDSQNEQFF. The CDR3 region has the DNA TGCGCCAGCAGCCACCTGGACAGTCAGAATGAGCAGTTCTTC.

J is TRBJ2-3 and V is TRBV7-6; the match to TRBD2 covers 8 bases. V gave up 5 bases and J gave up 2 bases; unmatched junction bases: 15. The CDR3 is 18 amino acids. The germline V gene encodes CDR1 SGHVS and CDR2 FNYEAQ. The chain's CDR3 is CASSEGLAGILSTDTQYF. The CDR3 DNA follows: TGTGCCAGCAGCGAGGGGCTAGCGGGCATCCTTTCCACAGATACGCAGTATTTT.

The CDR3 bases are TGTGCCACCAGGACTAGCGGGATGTTGGAGACCCAGTACTTC. It yields the protein CATRTSGMLETQYF. The chain joins TRBV5-5 to TRBJ2-5, with 12 nucleotides matching TRBD2. Germline V lookup: CDR1 SGHKS, CDR2 YYEKEE (reference sequence). V lost 9 bases and J lost 5; bases outside the gene matches: 8. The CDR3 has 14 amino acids.

In this sample, this clonotype turned up many times. The V gene is TRBV29-1, the J gene TRBJ2-1; D gene ambiguous. V was pared by 6 bases and J by 13 bases, with 13 bases between. The CDR3 covers 10 residues. CDR1 is SQVTM, CDR2 ANQGSEA, per germline. CDR3 amino acids: CSVGPGPQFF. In DNA, the CDR3 is TGCAGCGTAGGTCCGGGCCCTCAGTTCTTC.

The chain employs TRBV5-1 and TRBJ2-1, with D perhaps given as TRBD1 or TRBD2 (5 bases each). The length of the CDR3 is 15 residues. The germline gives CDR1 SGHRS, CDR2 YFSETQ. V dropped 3 bases and J dropped 5 bases, with 15 bases sitting between them. The CDR3 sequence is CASSSTLGTNNEQFF. In DNA, the CDR3 is TGCGCCAGCAGCTCCACGCTGGGGACGAACAATGAGCAGTTCTTC.

This clonotype was observed a handful of times. The chain uses TRBV3-1 and TRBJ2-2, with TRBD2 matching over 7 bases. The germline CDR1 and CDR2 sequences are LGHDT and YNNKEL (reference sequence). The CDR3 sequence is 13 residues long. Unmatched junction bases numbered 7, after V lost 9 bases and J lost 6 bases. The CDR3 DNA follows: TGTGCCAGTTCGGGACTAATCTCCGGGGAGCTGTTTTTT. This translates into CASSGLISGELFF.

This clonotype was detected a few times. The V gene is TRBV7-9, the J gene TRBJ2-5, with unresolved D. The V end lost 2 bases, the J end lost 2 bases, and 12 bases lay between the germline ends. The CDR3 length is 15 residues. Germline-derived CDR1 and CDR2 are SEHNR and FQNEAQ (reference sequence). DNA of the CDR3: TGTGCCAGCAGCTTAAGTTCCGCGGATCAAGAGACCCAGTACTTC. The encoded protein is CASSLSSADQETQYF. Complete variable domain (other parts from reference TRBV7-9 and TRBJ2-5): DTGVSQNPRHKITKRGQNVTFRCDPISEHNRLYWYRQTLGQGPEFLTYFQNEAQLEKSRLLSDRFSAERPKGSFSTLEIQRTEQGDSAMYLCASSLSSADQETQYFGPGTRLLVL.

This clonotype was detected many times. The V and J genes are TRBV5-1 and TRBJ2-5; 11 positions agree with TRBD1. The V segment lost 4 bases and the J segment 4 bases; nucleotides outside the gene matches: 9. Germline-derived CDR1 and CDR2 are SGHRS and YFSETQ. This CDR3 region has 16 residues. The CDR3 DNA reads as TGCGCCAGCAGCGCGAACCCGGGACAGGGGGGAGAGACCCAGTACTTC. Translated, it gives CASSANPGQGGETQYF.

This sequence joins TRBV11-3 and TRBJ2-1; no clear D. Trimming shortened V by 4 bases and J by 8 bases, and 9 bases separated the two germline ends. The CDR3 runs 12 residues. Germline V CDR1 and CDR2: SGHNT, YENEEA. The CDR3 protein is CASSSAGYEQFF. The CDR3 DNA is TGTGCCAGCAGCTCTGCCGGGTATGAGCAGTTCTTC.

This clonotype turned up a few times. The J gene is TRBJ2-3, the V gene TRBV6-4; 7 bases are a match to TRBD2. CDR1 and CDR2 from the germline V gene are MRHNA and SNTAGT. The CDR3 has 14 amino acids. J lost 2 bases, V lost 5 bases, and 4 bases had no gene match. The DNA for the CDR3 is TGTGCCAGCAGTCCAGCGGGGATCACAGATACGCAGTATTTT. Translation: CASSPAGITDTQYF.

This clonotype appeared a few times. This chain uses TRBV5-1 with TRBJ2-4; perhaps TRBD1 as D (6 bases). V was cut by 1 base and J by 15 bases, with 14 bases left in between. The CDR3 is 12 residues long. Germline V gene sequence: CDR1 SGHRS, CDR2 YFSETQ. DNA for the CDR3: TGCGCCAGCAGCTTGTCGAGGGACAAATGGTACTTC. This sequence encodes CASSLSRDKWYF.

This clonotype was observed at least ten times. This chain connects TRBV20-1 to TRBJ1-5; D remains ambiguous. V lost 6 bases and J 5 bases, leaving 14 bases between the germline ends. This CDR3 comprises 13 residues. Germline CDR1 and CDR2: DFQATT and SNEGSKA (reference sequence). DNA for the CDR3: TGCAGTGCCAGCGGTCGAGGCGATCAGCCCCAGCATTTT. Protein: CSASGRGDQPQHF.

This clonotype has more than one count but fewer than ten. The chain is built from TRBV5-5 and TRBJ2-7; D is unresolved. Per the germline V gene, CDR1 is SGHKS and CDR2 is YYEKEE (reference sequence). The germline V and J ends were trimmed by 0 bases and 0 bases, with 16 bases remaining between them. The CDR3 extends over 17 amino acids. CDR3 bases: TGTGCCAGCAGCTTGGGACGGTTGGATCAGATCTCCTACGAGCAGTACTTC. Translating it yields CASSLGRLDQISYEQYF. The full variable domain, its missing parts supplied by reference TRBV5-5 and TRBJ2-7, is DAGVTQSPTHLIKTRGQQVTLRCSPISGHKSVSWYQQVLGQGPQFIFQYYEKEERGRGNFPDRFSARQFPNYSSELNVNALLLGDSALYLCASSLGRLDQISYEQYFGPGTRLTVT.

This clonotype was detected only a few times. The chain has TRBV11-2 and TRBJ2-3; 14 bases fit TRBD2. In germline, CDR1 is SGHAT, CDR2 FQNNGV. V lost 1 base and J lost 6; bases outside the gene matches: 3. This CDR3 has 16 residues. CDR3 bases: TGTGCCAGCAGCTTAGGACTAGCGGGAGGGATGGATACGCAGTATTTT. Its translation is CASSLGLAGGMDTQYF.

CDR3 DNA: TGTGCCAGCAGCCATCGCGACAGGGATGGCTACACCTTC. This gives the protein CASSHRDRDGYTF. V gene TRBV3-1 combines with J gene TRBJ1-2; 7 positions agree with TRBD1. CDR3 length equals 13 residues. Trimming at V came to 3 bases and at J to 6 bases, leaving 4 bases not matched to a gene. Germline-derived CDR1 and CDR2 are LGHDT and YNNKEL (reference sequence).

This clonotype was observed at least ten times. This chain links TRBV29-1 with TRBJ2-1, with 7 bases fitting TRBD2. The CDR3 has 13 amino acids. In germline, CDR1 is SQVTM, CDR2 ANQGSEA. Unmatched junction bases numbered 7, after V lost 4 bases and J lost 7 bases. The CDR3 is CSVGLAERNEQFF. CDR3 coding DNA: TGCAGCGTTGGTCTAGCGGAGAGGAATGAGCAGTTCTTC.

As regards this clonotype: One end of the junction does not line up with germline, which may come from a read error. This chain links TRBV12-3 or TRBV12-4 with TRBJ1-1, with 10 bases lining up with TRBD1. This CDR3 comprises 14 residues. The CDR3 spells CATSLGTGDDEAFF. In DNA, the CDR3 is TGTGCCACCAGTTTGGGGACAGGGGATGATGAAGCTTTCTTT.